This T cell receptor beta chain is drawn from a study of T cells in Graves' hyperthyroidism and ophthalmopathy. Amplified regions were TCR beta CDR3 sequences from RNA transcripts. A set of HTBI primers served as the primers for a first-round RT-PCR of the TCR CDR3. TCRdb re-called the multiplex PCR reads through MiXCR, storing one row per CDR3 protein. The sample has over 500,000 distinct CDR3 sequences; around 15% are singletons. The receptor was derived from a woman between 40 and 55 years old with Graves' hyperthyroidism. Sequenced input: blood.

The CDR3 reads CASSPRLASTGELFF. The CDR3 DNA sequence: TGTGCCAGCAGCCCCCGACTAGCCTCCACCGGGGAGCTGTTTTTT. J is TRBJ2-2 and V is TRBV11-1; 7 bases are shared with TRBD2. Germline assignment: CDR1 SGHAT and CDR2 FQDESV (reference sequence). CDR3 length: 15 residues. Losses at the gene ends were 5 bases for V and 4 bases for J; bases not matched to a gene: 7.